This T cell receptor (beta chain) appears in the sequencing data of a study of blood T cell repertoires in COVID-19. Per germline, CDR1 SGDLS and CDR2 YYNGEE. This CDR3 comprises 15 residues. Trimming cost V 3 bases and J 7 bases, with 17 bases left between them. The method was immunoSEQ multiplex PCR; TCRdb's version includes in-frame clones alone and lacks a portion of them. Counted here are 350,000 to 500,000 clones, about 88% occurring once; the ten biggest clones make up approximately 1.3%. V gene TRBV9 combines with J gene TRBJ2-1; D is possibly TRBD2 (5 bases). Sequenced material: PBMCs or T cells enriched from blood (not recorded which). This clonotype was obtained from a woman between 18 and 30 years old who had been exposed to COVID-19. CDR3 loop: CASSAHRGLSNEQFF. The CDR3, as DNA: TGTGCCAGCAGCGCTCATAGAGGACTCTCGAATGAGCAGTTCTTC.